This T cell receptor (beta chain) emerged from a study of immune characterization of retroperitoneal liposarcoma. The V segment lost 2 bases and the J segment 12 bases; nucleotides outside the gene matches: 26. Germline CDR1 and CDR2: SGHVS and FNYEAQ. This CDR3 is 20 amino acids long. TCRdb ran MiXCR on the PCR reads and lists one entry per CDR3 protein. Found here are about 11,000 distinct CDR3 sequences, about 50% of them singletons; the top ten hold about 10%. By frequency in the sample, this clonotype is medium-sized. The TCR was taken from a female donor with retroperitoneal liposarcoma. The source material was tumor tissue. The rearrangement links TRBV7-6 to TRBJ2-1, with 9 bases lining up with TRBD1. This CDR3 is CASSLQPGTGTTGTQLVQFF. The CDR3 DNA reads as TGTGCCAGCAGCTTACAGCCCGGGACAGGGACTACCGGGACGCAGTTGGTGCAGTTCTTC.